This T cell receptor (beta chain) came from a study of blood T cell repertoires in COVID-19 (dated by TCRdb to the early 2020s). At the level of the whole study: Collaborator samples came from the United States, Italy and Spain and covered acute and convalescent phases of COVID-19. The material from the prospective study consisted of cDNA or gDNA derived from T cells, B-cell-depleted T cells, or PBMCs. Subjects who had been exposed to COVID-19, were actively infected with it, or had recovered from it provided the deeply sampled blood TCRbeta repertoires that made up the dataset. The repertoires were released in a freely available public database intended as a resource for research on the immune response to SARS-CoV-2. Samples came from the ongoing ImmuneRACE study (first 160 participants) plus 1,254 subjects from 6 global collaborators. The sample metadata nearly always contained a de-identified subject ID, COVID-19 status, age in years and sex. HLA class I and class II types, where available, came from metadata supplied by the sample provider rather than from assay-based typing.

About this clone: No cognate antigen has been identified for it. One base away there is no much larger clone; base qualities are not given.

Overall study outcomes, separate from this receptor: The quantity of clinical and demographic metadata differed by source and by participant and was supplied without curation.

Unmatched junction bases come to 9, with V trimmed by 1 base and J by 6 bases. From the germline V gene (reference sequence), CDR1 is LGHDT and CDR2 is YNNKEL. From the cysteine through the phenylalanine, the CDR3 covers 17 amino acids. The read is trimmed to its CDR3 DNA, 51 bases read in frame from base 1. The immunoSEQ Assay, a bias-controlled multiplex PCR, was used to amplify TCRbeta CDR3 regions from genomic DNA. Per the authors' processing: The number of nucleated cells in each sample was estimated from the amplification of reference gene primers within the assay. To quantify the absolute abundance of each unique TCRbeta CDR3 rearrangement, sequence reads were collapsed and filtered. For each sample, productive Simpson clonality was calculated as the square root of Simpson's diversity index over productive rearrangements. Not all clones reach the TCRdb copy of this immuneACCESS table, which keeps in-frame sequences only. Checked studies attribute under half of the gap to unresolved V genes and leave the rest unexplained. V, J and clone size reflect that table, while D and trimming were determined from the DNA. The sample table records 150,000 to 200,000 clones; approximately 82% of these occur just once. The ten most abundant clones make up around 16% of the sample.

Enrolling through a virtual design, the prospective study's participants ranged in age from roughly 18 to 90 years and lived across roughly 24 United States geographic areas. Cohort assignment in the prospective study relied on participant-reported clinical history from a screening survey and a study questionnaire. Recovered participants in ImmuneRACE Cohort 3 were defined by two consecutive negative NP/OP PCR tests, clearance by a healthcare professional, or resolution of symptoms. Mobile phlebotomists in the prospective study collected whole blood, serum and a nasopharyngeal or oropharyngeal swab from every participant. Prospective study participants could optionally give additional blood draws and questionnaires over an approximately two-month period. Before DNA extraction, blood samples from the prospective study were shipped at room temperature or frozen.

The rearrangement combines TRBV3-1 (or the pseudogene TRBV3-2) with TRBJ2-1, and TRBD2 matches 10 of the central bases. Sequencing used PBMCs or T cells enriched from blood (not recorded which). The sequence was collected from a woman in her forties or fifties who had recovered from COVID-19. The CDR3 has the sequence CASSQGHPSGSLNEQFF. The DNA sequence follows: TGTGCCAGCAGCCAAGGCCATCCTAGCGGGAGCCTCAATGAGCAGTTCTTC.